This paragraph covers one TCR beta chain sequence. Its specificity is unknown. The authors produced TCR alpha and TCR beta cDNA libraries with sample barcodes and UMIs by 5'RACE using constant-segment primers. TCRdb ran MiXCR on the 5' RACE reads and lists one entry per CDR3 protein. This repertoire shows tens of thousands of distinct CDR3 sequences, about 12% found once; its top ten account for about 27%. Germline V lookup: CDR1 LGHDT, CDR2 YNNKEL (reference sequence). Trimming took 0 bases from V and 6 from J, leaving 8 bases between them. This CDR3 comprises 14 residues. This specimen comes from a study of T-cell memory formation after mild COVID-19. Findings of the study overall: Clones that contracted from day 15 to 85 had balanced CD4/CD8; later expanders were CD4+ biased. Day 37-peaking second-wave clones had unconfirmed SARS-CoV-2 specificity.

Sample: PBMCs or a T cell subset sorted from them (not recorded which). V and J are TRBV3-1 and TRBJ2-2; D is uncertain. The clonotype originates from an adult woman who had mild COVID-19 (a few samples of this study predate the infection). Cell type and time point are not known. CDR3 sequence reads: CASSQDLGPGELFF. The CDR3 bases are TGTGCCAGCAGCCAAGATTTAGGACCCGGGGAGCTGTTTTTT.